This T cell receptor beta chain was sequenced during a study of CD4 T cells in relation to SARS-CoV-2 and coronaviruses. Study background: TCR beta CDR3s were sequenced after approximately ten-day antigen culture of PBMCs.

Germline loops: CDR1 SGHNT, CDR2 YENEEA. CDR3 length: 15 residues. Germline trimming cut 5 bases from V and 2 bases from J; bases unmatched to any gene: 4. Generated by immunoSEQ multiplex PCR, the TCRdb table keeps only in-frame clones and is missing some. The data show about 26,000 clones, 65% to 80% seen once. This clone was recorded a few times. Antigen: not known. Unexposed donor CD4+ T cells date from about 2011-2018, before the COVID-19 pandemic. After approximately ten days of culture, CD4+ T cells were isolated. The material sequenced was CD4+ T cells from PBMCs, cultured in vitro. The TCR comes from a human donor in good health. V gene TRBV11-3 combines with J gene TRBJ2-3, with 10 bases identical to TRBD2. CDR3 coding DNA: TGTGCCAGCAGCCCGCTAGCGGGGGACACAGATACGCAGTATTTT. Translating gives CASSPLAGDTDTQYF.